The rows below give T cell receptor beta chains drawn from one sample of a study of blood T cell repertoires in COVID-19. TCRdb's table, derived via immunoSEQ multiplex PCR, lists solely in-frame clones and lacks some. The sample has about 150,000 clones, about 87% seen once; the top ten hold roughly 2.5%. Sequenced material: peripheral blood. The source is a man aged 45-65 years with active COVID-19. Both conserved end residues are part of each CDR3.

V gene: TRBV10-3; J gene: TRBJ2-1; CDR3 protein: CAIKSGGGGNEQFF
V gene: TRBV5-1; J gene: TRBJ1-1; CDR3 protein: CASNSGQLNTEAFF
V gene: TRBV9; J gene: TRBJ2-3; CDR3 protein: CASSVGGAYTDTQYF
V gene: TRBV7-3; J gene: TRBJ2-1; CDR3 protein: CASSLTGGKGYNEQFF
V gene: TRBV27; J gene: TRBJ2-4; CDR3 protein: CASSPTGGRNIQYF
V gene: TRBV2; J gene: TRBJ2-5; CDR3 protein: CASSEKGAGRETQYF
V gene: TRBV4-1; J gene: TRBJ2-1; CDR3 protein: CASSRFPGLAGNEQFF
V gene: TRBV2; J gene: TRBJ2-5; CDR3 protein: CASSGGRGKGQETQYF
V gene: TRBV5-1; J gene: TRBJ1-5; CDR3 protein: CASSFGGDGQPQHF
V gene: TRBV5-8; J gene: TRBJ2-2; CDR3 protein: CASSPRRLAGPGELFF
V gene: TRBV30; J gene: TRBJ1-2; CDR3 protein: CAWSGRLREGYTF
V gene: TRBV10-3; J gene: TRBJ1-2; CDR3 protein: CAISEPLAGGEFSYGYTF
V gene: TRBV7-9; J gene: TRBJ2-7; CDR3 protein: CASSETSGILYEQYF
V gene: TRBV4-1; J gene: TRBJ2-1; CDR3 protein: CASSRALAGGLNEQFF
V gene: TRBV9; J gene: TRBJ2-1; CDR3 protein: CASSARGDRGFNEQFF
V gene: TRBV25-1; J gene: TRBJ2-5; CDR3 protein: CASSEYWTSPETQYF
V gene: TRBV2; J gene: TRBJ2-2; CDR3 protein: CASSAGTVTGELFF
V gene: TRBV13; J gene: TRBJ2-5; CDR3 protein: CASSAKTGGETQYF
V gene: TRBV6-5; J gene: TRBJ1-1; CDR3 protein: CASRMGGHTEAFF
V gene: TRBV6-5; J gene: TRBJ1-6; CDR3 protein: CASKVQGLNSPLHF
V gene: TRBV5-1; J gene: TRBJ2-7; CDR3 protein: CASSWDKGYEQYF
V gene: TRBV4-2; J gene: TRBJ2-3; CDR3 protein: CASSQEGGTGTDTQYF
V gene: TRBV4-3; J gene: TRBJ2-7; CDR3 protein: CASSQEFTGLAEQYF
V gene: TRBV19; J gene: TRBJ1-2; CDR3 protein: CASSISLTRGYTF
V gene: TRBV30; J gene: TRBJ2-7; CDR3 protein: CALEGQYYEQYF
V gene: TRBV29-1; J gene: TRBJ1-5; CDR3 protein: CSVVISDRGQPQHF
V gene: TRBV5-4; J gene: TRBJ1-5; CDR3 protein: CASSLDRGSNQPQHF
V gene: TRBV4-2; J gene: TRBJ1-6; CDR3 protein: CASSQVLGVGDSPLHF
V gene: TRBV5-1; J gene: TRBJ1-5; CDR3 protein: CASSLGGDSYQPQHF